This T cell receptor (beta chain) was sequenced during a study of Ad26.COV2.S vaccination and SARS-CoV-2 variants. The treatment here: 15 to 20 received Ad26.COV2.S at low or high dose, single or two shots; 5 received placebo; per-sample allocation not given. At day 63 after the first vaccine or placebo injection, samples were drawn. The administered vaccine (an Ad26 vector) expressed Wuhan-strain SARS-CoV-2 spike. This CDR3 has 13 amino acids. V lost 5 bases, J lost 3 bases, and 10 bases lay in between. Germline V gene lookup returns CDR1 SGHTA and CDR2 FQGNSA. Study-wide points: Similar non-spike TCR breadth was seen in vaccine and placebo recipients. Using TCR breadth and depth analyses may have led to underestimated total T cell responses.

Sequencing was performed with immunoSEQ multiplex PCR; in TCRdb, only in-frame clones are kept and a portion is missing. The sample has approximately 420,000 clones; approximately 87% are singletons. Points on this clone: Its specificity is unknown.

The chain combines TRBV7-2 with TRBJ1-1; D unresolved. This TCR came from a person between 18 and 60 years old who received the Ad26.COV2.S COVID-19 vaccine or a placebo. Here the sequenced sample was peripheral blood, taken in a trial of Ad26.COV2.S vaccine versus placebo. CDR3 coding DNA: TGTGCCAGCAGCCGTGTATTGGACACTGAAGCTTTCTTT. It encodes CASSRVLDTEAFF.